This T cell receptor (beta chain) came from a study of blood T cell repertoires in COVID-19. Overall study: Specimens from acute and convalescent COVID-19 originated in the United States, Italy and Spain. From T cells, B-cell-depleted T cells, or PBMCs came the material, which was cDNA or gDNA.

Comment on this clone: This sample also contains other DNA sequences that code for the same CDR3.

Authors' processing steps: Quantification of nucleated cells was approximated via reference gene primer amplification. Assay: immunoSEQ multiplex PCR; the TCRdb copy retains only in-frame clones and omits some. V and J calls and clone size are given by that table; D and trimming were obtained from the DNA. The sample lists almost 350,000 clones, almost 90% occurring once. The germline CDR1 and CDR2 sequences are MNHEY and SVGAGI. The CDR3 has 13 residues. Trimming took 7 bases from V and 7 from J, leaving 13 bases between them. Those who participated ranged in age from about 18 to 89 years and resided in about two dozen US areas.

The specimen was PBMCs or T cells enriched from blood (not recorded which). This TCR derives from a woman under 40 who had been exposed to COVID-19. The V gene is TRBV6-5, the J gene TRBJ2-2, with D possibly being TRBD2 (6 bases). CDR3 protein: CASTGGRGGELFF. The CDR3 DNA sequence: TGTGCCAGCACTGGAGGGAGAGGCGGGGAGCTGTTTTTT.